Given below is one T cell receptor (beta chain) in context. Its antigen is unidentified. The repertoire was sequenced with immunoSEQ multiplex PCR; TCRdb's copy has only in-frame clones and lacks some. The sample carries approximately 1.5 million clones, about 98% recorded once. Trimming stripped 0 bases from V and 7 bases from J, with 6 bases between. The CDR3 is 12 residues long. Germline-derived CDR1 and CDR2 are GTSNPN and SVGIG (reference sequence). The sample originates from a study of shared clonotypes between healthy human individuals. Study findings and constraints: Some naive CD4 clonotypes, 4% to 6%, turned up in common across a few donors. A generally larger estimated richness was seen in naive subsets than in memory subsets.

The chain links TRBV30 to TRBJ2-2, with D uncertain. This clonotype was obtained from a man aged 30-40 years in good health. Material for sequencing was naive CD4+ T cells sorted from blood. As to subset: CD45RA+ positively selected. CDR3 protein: CAWSVRGGELFF. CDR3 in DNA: TGTGCCTGGAGTGTACGAGGCGGGGAGCTGTTTTTT.